This T cell receptor beta chain was sequenced during a study of human T cells and chemical hapten exposure (dated by TCRdb to the early 2020s). Regarding the complete study: For sensitization, 2% DPC in acetone was applied to a 2 cm by 2 cm area of upper inner arm skin. Patient blood was sampled pre-sensitization (week 0) and at 2, 6 and about 24 weeks after DPC sensitization. The libraries were sequenced as a pool, and the TCR yield per sample differed mostly because of small variations in library volumes within the pool. Patch tests used Finn chambers with 0.01% DPC on the upper back, scored after 6 days by International Contact Dermatitis Research Group standards. Throughout the roughly 26-week study period, patients were also given weekly therapeutic DPC doses on the scalp. Both TCR alpha and TCR beta chains were sequenced from each blood RNA sample. About 30 alopecia patients provided blood for TCR sequencing at one to four time points (pre-sensitization, 2, 6 and 24 weeks). In alopecia patients, the study followed how the peripheral blood TCR repertoire changed in vivo over primary and secondary sensitization to diphenylcyclopropenone (DPC), a hapten. Alopecia areata with under or over 50% scalp involvement, alopecia totalis and alopecia universalis were represented in the patient cohort, which was mostly female.

The time point label for this specimen denotes: pre-sensitization, week 0. The label giving this sample's treatment or condition can be read as: therapeutic diphenylcyclopropenone sensitization with weekly scalp DPC. Total RNA was extracted from unfractionated whole blood that had been collected in Tempus Blood RNA tubes. At every patch-test visit, the blood draw took place before the patch test was put on. Patients were considered eligible if aged 18 to 70, diagnosed with alopecia and deemed suitable for DPC therapy, and patients were excluded if pregnant. Trimming leaves V shorter by 5 bases and J shorter by 4 bases, with the junction holding 16 bases beyond the gene matches. The CDR3 contains 17 residues, cysteine and phenylalanine counted. Of all the DNA, just the CDR3 is kept, 51 bases in frame from base 1. The germline V gene (reference sequence) provides CDR1 DFQATT and CDR2 SNEGSKA. A remark on this clonotype: The antigen it recognizes is unknown. No per-base quality is available; no much larger clone lies one base away.

Overall study results and their limits: Patch test score correlated positively with the number of PT1 expanded TCRs, reaching significance at thresholds 8, 16 and 32 but not at 4. Repeated subsampling changed both the strength of the expansion versus patch-test correlation and the threshold at which that correlation became significant. The number of TCRs above 1 in 1000 frequency did not change with DPC sensitization; there was no evidence of global repertoire structure alterations. Compared with pre-sensitization or healthy control sets, expanded TCRs formed significantly more large CDR3 similarity clusters, which is consistent with antigen-driven responses. Because every patient had alopecia, a presumed autoimmune disease, the patients' immune response might differ from that of healthy individuals.

The library came from RACE. Instrument used: NextSeq 500. During library preparation, unique molecular identifiers were attached to individual cDNA molecules so that TCRs could be counted quantitatively and reproducibly. The paper's processing steps were these. Samples had a median of 95,638 TCRs, with a range from about 20,000 to 690,600. The Decombinator software suite was used to annotate the V, J and CDR3 of the TCR reads. For the PS versus PT1 abundance plots, all samples were subsampled to the same number of TCRs (28,000). Expanded TCRs were defined as absent before sensitization and observed at least eight times at the 2-week time point. The public reads were reprocessed in TCRdb via fastp at Q25 and MiXCR, keeping in-frame beta chains. CDR3 protein sequences are deduplicated, and each keeps its most common genes and DNA. TCRdb, not the original authors, processed these V and J calls. In all, the sample holds tens of thousands of distinct CDR3 sequences, and 12% of those were seen once. Roughly 1.9% of the sample is taken by the ten largest.

The receptor's source is a woman aged 40-49 years with alopecia areata. Some clones in this sample may be carry-over from other donors' samples. Sequenced here: whole blood, sampled in connection with sensitization to the hapten diphenylcyclopropenone (DPC). The sequence links TRBV20-1 to TRBJ1-5, with 8 bases matching TRBD1. The CDR3 protein sequence reads: CSALQRQGTAGNQPQHF. The DNA sequence reads TGCAGTGCTCTCCAGAGACAGGGGACGGCCGGGAATCAGCCCCAGCATTTT.